This passage covers 20 T cell receptor beta chains from one sample sequenced in a study of T cells after yellow fever vaccination (dated by TCRdb to 2018 to 2020). The receptor library was made with 5' RACE. Instrument on record: Illumina NovaSeq 6000. The raw public reads went through TCRdb reprocessing: fastp at Q25, MiXCR clone calling, in-frame beta chains kept. When rows share a CDR3 protein, they turn into one entry using the most common DNA and genes. The table for this sample lists around 300,000 distinct CDR3 sequences; approximately 4.5% of them were counted only once. Together, the top ten hold roughly 19% of the sample. The meaning of the sample's treatment or condition label: live attenuated yellow fever vaccine strain. The sequenced sample was PBMCs, obtained 15 days after the yellow fever booster vaccination. Receptor source: a young man who received the YFV17D yellow fever vaccine.

This clonotype was observed a few times. The V and J genes are TRBV2 and TRBJ2-1, with D possibly TRBD1 on 6 matching bases. Germline lookup yields CDR1 SNHLY and CDR2 FYNNEI. V was cut by 2 bases and J by 9 bases, with 17 bases left in between. This CDR3 region has 15 residues. DNA for the CDR3: TGTGCCAGCAGTGAAATTGGGCCAGCAGGGGCTGAGCAGTTCTTC. Amino acid sequence: CASSEIGPAGAEQFF.

Many counts were recorded for this clonotype. CDR3: CSARRGRERPDTQYF. CDR3 nucleotide sequence: TGCAGTGCTAGAAGGGGGAGGGAGCGTCCAGATACGCAGTATTTT. The J gene is TRBJ2-3, the V gene TRBV20-1, with a tentative D call TRBD2 (7 bases). Per germline, CDR1 DFQATT and CDR2 SNEGSKA (reference sequence). V dropped 2 bases and J dropped 4 bases, with 16 bases sitting between them. The CDR3 sequence is 15 residues long.

This clonotype occurred a few times. The V gene is TRBV4-2, the J gene TRBJ1-5, with D possibly TRBD1 on 5 matching bases. The CDR3 length is 14 residues. Germline V lookup: CDR1 LGHNA, CDR2 YNFKEQ. The germline V and J ends were trimmed by 4 bases and 9 bases, with 16 bases remaining between them. CDR3: CASSPDINLGPQHF. The CDR3 nucleotides read TGTGCCAGCAGCCCGGACATAAATTTGGGGCCCCAGCATTTT.

The chain recombines TRBV7-2 with TRBJ2-7; 10 bases are shared with TRBD1. The CDR3 contains 17 residues. CDR1 SGHTA and CDR2 FQGNSA come from the germline V gene. With 2 bases clipped from V and 2 bases from J, the junction kept 9 bases outside the gene matches. CDR3 nucleotides: TGTGCCAGCAGCTTAACAGACCCTGGGACAGGGGCCTACGAGCAGTACTTC. This translates into CASSLTDPGTGAYEQYF.

This clonotype was detected ten times or more. This chain uses TRBV4-3 with TRBJ1-2, with 7 nucleotides matching TRBD1. J was trimmed by 4 bases and V by 3 bases; bases with no gene match: 8. This CDR3 contains 15 residues. Germline V CDR1 and CDR2: LGHNA, YSLEER. CDR3 residues: CASSQETGTAYGYTF. Here the CDR3 DNA reads TGCGCCAGCAGCCAGGAGACTGGGACAGCCTATGGCTACACCTTC.

This clonotype was counted between two and nine times. V gene TRBV6-1 combines with J gene TRBJ2-3; D uncertain. The V end lost 7 bases, the J end lost 9 bases, and 14 bases lay between the germline ends. Germline values: CDR1 MNHNS, CDR2 SASEGT. This CDR3 region has 12 residues. The CDR3 protein is CASIAAARTQYF. CDR3 sequence (DNA): TGTGCCAGCATTGCGGCGGCCCGGACGCAGTATTTT.

At least ten counts were recorded for this clonotype. The V and J genes are TRBV7-9 and TRBJ2-3, with a tentative D call TRBD1 (6 bases). CDR1 SEHNR and CDR2 FQNEAQ come from the germline V gene (reference sequence). Trimming took 0 bases from V and 14 from J, leaving 12 bases between them. The CDR3 covers 12 residues. Written as DNA, the CDR3 is TGTGCCAGCAGCTTAGCCAGGGGAGCACCGTATTTT. It yields the protein CASSLARGAPYF.

In its sample, this clonotype was seen a few times. This sequence joins TRBV4-1 and TRBJ2-4; no clear D gene. The CDR3 is 15 residues long. Germline CDR1 and CDR2: MGHRA and YSYEKL. The V end lost 0 bases, the J end lost 5 bases, and 11 bases lay between the germline ends. The CDR3 DNA follows: TGCGCCAGCAGCCAAGATCCTCCTAGTGAAAACATTCAGTACTTC. Amino acids: CASSQDPPSENIQYF.

This clonotype came up many times. The chain is built from TRBV20-1 and TRBJ1-3; D call uncertain. Trimming stripped 6 bases from V and 0 bases from J, with 9 bases between. The CDR3 is 13 residues long. Germline CDR1 is DFQATT and CDR2 is SNEGSKA (reference sequence). The CDR3 DNA reads as TGCAGTGCCCTCGGGAGCTCTGGAAACACCATATATTTT. The encoded protein is CSALGSSGNTIYF.

The CDR3 region has the DNA TGCAGTGCACCCCCCGAGAGGATGAACACTGAAGCTTTCTTT. Its protein product is CSAPPERMNTEAFF. The chain recombines TRBV20-1 with TRBJ1-1; no clear D gene. CDR3 length: 14 amino acids. V gave up 6 bases and J gave up 0 bases, with 14 bases separating them. Germline V lookup: CDR1 DFQATT, CDR2 SNEGSKA (reference sequence).

This clonotype was counted at least ten times. The junction departs from germline at one end; a sequencing error may be responsible. V and J are TRBV6-5 and TRBJ2-1, with unresolved D. The CDR3 is 11 amino acids. Looked up from germline, CDR1 is MNHEY and CDR2 is SVGAGI. The CDR3 sequence: CASSNSNEQFF. The CDR3, as DNA: TGTGCCAGCAGTAACTCCAATGAGCAGTTCTTC.

This clonotype was counted ten times or more. This chain connects TRBV27 to TRBJ2-2, with D possibly being TRBD1 (5 bases). The CDR3 has 14 residues. Germline CDR1 reads MNHEY; CDR2 reads SMNVEV (reference sequence). V lost 8 bases to trimming and J lost 5 bases, with 15 bases between them. CDR3 nucleotide sequence: TGTGCCAGCGGCTACTCCGACAGAACCGGGGAGCTGTTTTTT. Translation: CASGYSDRTGELFF.

This chain links TRBV5-1 with TRBJ2-7; D perhaps matches TRBD1 (5 bases). CDR1 and CDR2 from the germline V gene are SGHRS and YFSETQ. The CDR3 consists of 14 residues. The V gene lost 3 bases and the J gene lost 2 bases, with 12 bases spanning the gap. The CDR3 here is CASSYDSGPYEQYF. The CDR3 DNA reads as TGCGCCAGCAGCTACGACAGTGGGCCCTACGAGCAGTACTTC.

In its sample, this clonotype was seen many times. The chain employs TRBV21-1 and TRBJ1-3. TRBV21-1 represents a pseudogene. The CDR3 totals 16 residues. In DNA, the CDR3 is TGTGCCAGCAGCAAGGGTTGTCGGGGGCTCGGAAACACCATATATTTT. Its protein is CASSKGCRGLGNTIYF.

This clonotype was counted only a few times. This chain links TRBV4-3 with TRBJ2-1; TRBD2 aligns across 7 bases. CDR3 length: 17 residues. In germline, CDR1 is LGHNA, CDR2 YSLEER. Losses at the gene ends were 0 bases for V and 0 bases for J; bases not matched to a gene: 5. CDR3 sequence: CASSQERGTISYNEQFF. The CDR3 DNA is TGCGCCAGCAGCCAAGAGCGGGGGACTATCTCCTACAATGAGCAGTTCTTC.

This clonotype was recorded a few times. This sequence joins TRBV20-1 and TRBJ2-7; maybe TRBD1 (6 bases). The CDR3 is 15 amino acids. CDR1 is DFQATT, CDR2 SNEGSKA, per germline (reference sequence). V was clipped by 3 bases and J by 5 bases, with 20 bases between them. The CDR3 spells CSARGRLQGRNEQYF. For the CDR3, the DNA is TGCAGTGCTAGGGGCCGCCTACAGGGTAGGAACGAGCAGTACTTC.

This clonotype has a count of ten or more. V gene TRBV7-9 combines with J gene TRBJ1-2; the D gene is possibly TRBD1 (5 bases). The CDR3 loop spans 14 amino acids. Deletions cut 2 bases from V and 6 bases from J, with 13 bases between. Germline loops: CDR1 SEHNR, CDR2 FQNEAQ (reference sequence). The CDR3 reads CASSLMEGGDGYTF. The CDR3 DNA is TGTGCCAGCAGCTTAATGGAGGGAGGGGATGGCTACACCTTC.

This clonotype showed up just a few times. This sequence joins TRBV12-3 or TRBV12-4 and TRBJ1-4; weak D call: TRBD1 (5 bases). V was pared by 6 bases and J by 12 bases, with 11 bases between. There are 11 residues in the CDR3. In DNA form, the CDR3 reads TGTGCCAGCAGAACAGGTGCGGAACTGTTTTTT. The encoded protein is CASRTGAELFF.

This clonotype was counted ten times or more. CDR3 in amino acids: CASSDRTSRRNEQFF. The CDR3 DNA follows: TGTGCCAGCTCAGATCGGACTTCCCGCCGCAATGAGCAGTTCTTC. The genes are TRBV18 and TRBJ2-1, with D maybe TRBD2 (5 bases). The CDR3 is 15 residues long. Germline loops: CDR1 KGHSH, CDR2 LQKENI. Trimming removed 5 bases at V and 6 bases at J, with 17 bases between.

This clonotype appeared many times. The chain links TRBV7-2 to TRBJ2-7; D may correspond to TRBD1 or TRBD2 (5 bases each). From germline, CDR1 is SGHTA and CDR2 FQGNSA. V was pared by 5 bases and J by 5 bases, with 22 bases between. CDR3 length: 16 amino acids. CDR3 in DNA: TGTGCCAGCAGCCCCCCAGGGAGACGGGTCCCCCACGAGCAGTACTTC. This translates into CASSPPGRRVPHEQYF.